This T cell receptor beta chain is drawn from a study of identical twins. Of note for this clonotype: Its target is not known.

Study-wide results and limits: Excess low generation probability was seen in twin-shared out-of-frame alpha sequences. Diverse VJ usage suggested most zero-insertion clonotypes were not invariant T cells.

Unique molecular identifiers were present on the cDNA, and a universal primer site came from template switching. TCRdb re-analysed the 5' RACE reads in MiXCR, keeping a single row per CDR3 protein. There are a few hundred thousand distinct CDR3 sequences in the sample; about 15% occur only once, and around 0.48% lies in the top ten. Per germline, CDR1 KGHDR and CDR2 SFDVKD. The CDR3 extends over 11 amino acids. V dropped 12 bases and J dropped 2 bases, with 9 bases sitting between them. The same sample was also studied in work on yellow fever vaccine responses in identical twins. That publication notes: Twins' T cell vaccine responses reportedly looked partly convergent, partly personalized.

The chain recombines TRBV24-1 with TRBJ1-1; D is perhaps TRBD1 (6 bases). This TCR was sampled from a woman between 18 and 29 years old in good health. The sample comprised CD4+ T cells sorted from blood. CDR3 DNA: TGTGCCGTAGGGGGAAACACTGAAGCTTTCTTT. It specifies CAVGGNTEAFF.